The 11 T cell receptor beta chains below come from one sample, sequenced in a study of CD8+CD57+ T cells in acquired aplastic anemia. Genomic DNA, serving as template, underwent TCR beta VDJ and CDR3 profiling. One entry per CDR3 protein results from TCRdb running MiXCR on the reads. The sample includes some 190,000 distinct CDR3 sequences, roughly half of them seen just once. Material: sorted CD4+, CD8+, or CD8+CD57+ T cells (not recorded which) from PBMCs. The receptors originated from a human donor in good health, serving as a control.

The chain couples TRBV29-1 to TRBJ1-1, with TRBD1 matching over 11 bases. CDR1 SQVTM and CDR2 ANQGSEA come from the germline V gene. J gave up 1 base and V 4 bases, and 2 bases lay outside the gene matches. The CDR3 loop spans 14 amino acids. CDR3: CSVGTGGWNTEAFF. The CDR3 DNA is TGCAGCGTTGGGACAGGGGGCTGGAACACTGAAGCTTTCTTT.

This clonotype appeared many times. The chain's CDR3 is CSARRTGVTGELFF. The CDR3 DNA reads TGCAGTGCTAGACGGACAGGGGTTACCGGGGAGCTGTTTTTT. The chain joins TRBV20-1 to TRBJ2-2; TRBD1 aligns across 9 bases. Trimming cost V 2 bases and J 5 bases; bases outside gene matches: 3. CDR1 is DFQATT and CDR2 is SNEGSKA in the germline V gene (reference sequence). This CDR3 spans 14 amino acids.

CDR3 loop: CATSTRGQFTEAFF. The CDR3 region has the DNA TGTGCCACCAGCACCAGGGGGCAATTCACTGAAGCTTTCTTT. The gene calls are TRBV15 and TRBJ1-1, with 8 bases matching TRBD1. The CDR3 contains 14 residues. V was clipped by 4 bases and J by 4 bases; unmatched bases: 5. Germline V gene lookup returns CDR1 LNHNV and CDR2 YYDKDF (reference sequence).

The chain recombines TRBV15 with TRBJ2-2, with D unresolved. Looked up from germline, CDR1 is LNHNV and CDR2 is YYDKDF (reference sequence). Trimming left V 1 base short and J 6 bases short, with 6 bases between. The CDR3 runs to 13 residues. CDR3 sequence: CATSRGPPGELFF. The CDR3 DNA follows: TGTGCCACCAGCAGAGGGCCTCCCGGGGAGCTGTTTTTT.

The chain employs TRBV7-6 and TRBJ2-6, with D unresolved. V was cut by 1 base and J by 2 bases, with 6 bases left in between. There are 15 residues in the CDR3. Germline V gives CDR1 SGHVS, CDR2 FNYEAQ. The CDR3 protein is CASSLGVTGANVLTF. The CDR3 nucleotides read TGTGCCAGCAGCTTAGGGGTAACTGGGGCCAACGTCCTGACTTTC.

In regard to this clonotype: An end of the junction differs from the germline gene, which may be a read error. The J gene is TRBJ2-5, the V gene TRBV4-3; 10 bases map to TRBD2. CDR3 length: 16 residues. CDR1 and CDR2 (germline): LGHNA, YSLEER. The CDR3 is CASSQEGLAAQEIQYF. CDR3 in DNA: TGCGCCAGCAGCCAAGAAGGACTAGCGGCACAAGAGATCCAGTACTTC.

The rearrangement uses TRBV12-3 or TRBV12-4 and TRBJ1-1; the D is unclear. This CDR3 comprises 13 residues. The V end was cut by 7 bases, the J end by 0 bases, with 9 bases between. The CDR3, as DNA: TGTGCCAGCATGCAGTCCATGAACACTGAAGCTTTCTTT. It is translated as CASMQSMNTEAFF.

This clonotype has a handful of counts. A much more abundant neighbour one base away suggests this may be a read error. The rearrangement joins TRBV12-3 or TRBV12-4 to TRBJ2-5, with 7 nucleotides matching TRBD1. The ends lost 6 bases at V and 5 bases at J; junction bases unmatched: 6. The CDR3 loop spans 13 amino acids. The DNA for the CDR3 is TGTGCCAGCAGGACGGGACAGCATGAGACCCAGTACTTC. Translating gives CASRTGQHETQYF.

The CDR3 loop reads CASRSGQGNYGYTF. CDR3 sequence (DNA): TGTGCCAGCAGATCGGGACAGGGCAACTATGGCTACACCTTC. This sequence joins TRBV6-6 and TRBJ1-2; 9 bases are shared with TRBD1. Per the germline V gene, CDR1 is MNHNY and CDR2 is SVGAGI (reference sequence). V trimming: 6 bases; J trimming: 2 bases; junction bases outside the gene matches: 4. The CDR3 has 14 residues.

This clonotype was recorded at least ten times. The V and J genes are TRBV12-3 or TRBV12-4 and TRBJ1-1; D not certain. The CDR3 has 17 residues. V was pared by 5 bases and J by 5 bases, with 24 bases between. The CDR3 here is CASSGDYLFVGGTEAFF. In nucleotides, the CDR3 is TGTGCCAGCAGTGGGGATTACCTATTTGTGGGAGGGACTGAAGCTTTCTTT.

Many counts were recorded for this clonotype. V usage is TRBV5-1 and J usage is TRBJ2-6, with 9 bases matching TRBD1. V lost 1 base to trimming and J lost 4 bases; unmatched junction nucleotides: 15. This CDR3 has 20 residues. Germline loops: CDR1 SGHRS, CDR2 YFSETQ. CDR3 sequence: CASSLRPLSTGGDGANVLTF. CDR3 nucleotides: TGCGCCAGCAGCTTGAGACCCCTTTCCACAGGGGGCGACGGGGCCAACGTCCTGACTTTC. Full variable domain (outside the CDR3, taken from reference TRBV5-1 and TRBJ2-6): KAGVTQTPRYLIKTRGQQVTLSCSPISGHRSVSWYQQTPGQGLQFLFEYFSETQRNKGNFPGRFSGRQFSNSRSEMNVSTLELGDSALYLCASSLRPLSTGGDGANVLTFGAGSRLTVL.